This TCR beta chain was captured in a study of T-cell memory formation after mild COVID-19. The CDR3 sequence is 15 residues long. The V gene's germline CDR1 is SEHNR and CDR2 FQNEAQ (reference sequence). J was trimmed by 4 bases and V by 5 bases; bases with no gene match: 7. This clonotype has more than one count but fewer than ten. The antigen remains unidentified. TCRdb re-called the 5' RACE reads through MiXCR, storing one row per CDR3 protein. Of 470,000 or so distinct CDR3 sequences listed, around 20% were seen once; the top ten hold roughly 8%. Study-level points and caveats: The study found balanced CD4/CD8 in clones contracting day 15 to 85 and a CD4+ lean in later expanders.

The sequencing input was PBMCs or a T cell subset sorted from them (not recorded which). The J gene is TRBJ2-3, the V gene TRBV7-9; TRBD2 aligns across 9 bases. This sequence originates from an adult woman who had mild COVID-19 (a few samples of this study predate the infection). Cell type and time point are not known. The CDR3, as DNA: TGTGCCAGCAGCCCTCGAGCGGGAGGCGCAGATACGCAGTATTTT. Its protein product is CASSPRAGGADTQYF.